Sequencing of this T cell receptor (beta chain) was carried out in a study of OX40 agonist ivuxolimab in advanced cancers. In terms of the full investigation: The costimulatory receptor OX40 (CD134) was targeted by ivuxolimab, a fully human IgG2 agonistic monoclonal antibody. The dose-escalation cohort was around 83% male with a mean age of approximately 60 years, ranging from roughly 23 to 79. The point of sequencing TCRbeta in the periphery was to test whether ivuxolimab changed TCR sequence diversity and drove clonal T-cell expansion. Intravenous ivuxolimab was administered to patients every 2 weeks at six dose levels: 0.01, 0.1, 0.3, 1.5, 3 and 10 mg/kg. The paper covers the monotherapy dose-escalation part of the phase I ivuxolimab trial, which included N = 52 patients. Among the roughly 50 dose-escalation patients, some 20 had hepatocellular carcinoma, approximately 15 melanoma, 9 renal cell carcinoma and 9 head and neck cancer. Patients were allowed to have had prior anti-PD-1, anti-PD-L1 or anti-CTLA-4 therapy, and 40% of the dose-escalation patients had previously received checkpoint inhibitors. Partial responses occurred in three dose-escalation patients, of whom one had hepatocellular carcinoma and two had cutaneous melanoma. The study at large found these results: Low levels of normalized T-cell clonal expansion were also seen in some patients who did not respond. In partial responders in the 0.1-3.0 mg/kg groups, normalized peripheral clonal expansion was found to be among the lowest, especially among CD8+ T cells. After ivuxolimab, CD8+ T cells had more expanded clones than CD4+ T cells on average. At doses from 0.1 to 3.0 mg/kg, clonal expansion was seen in both CD4+ and CD8+ blood T cells between baseline and week 6. Which antigens the clonally expanded peripheral T cells were specific for was not determined.

For CDR1 and CDR2, the germline V gene lists SGHVS and FQNEAQ. Spanning cysteine to phenylalanine, the CDR3 consists of 17 amino acids. CDR3 DNA is the only sequence kept; it has 51 bases, read in frame from the first base. The V end gives up 2 bases and the J end 5 bases, leaving 11 bases in the junction not matched to a gene. Genomic DNA was isolated from the sorted cells so that the TCRbeta CDR3 region could be sequenced. TCRbeta CDR3 regions were sequenced using the immunoSEQ Assay. The table was pulled from immuneACCESS by TCRdb, which kept in-frame rearrangements only. Such tables lose some clones; where checked, under half of the loss comes from unresolved V genes, and the rest has no known cause. This sample is represented by about 37,000 clones; more than 75% of them were singletons. The ten largest clonotypes hold roughly 19% of the sample. The trial excluded patients who had a history of autoimmune disease or were on systemic immunosuppression. Peripheral blood for TCR sequencing was drawn from every dose cohort at baseline, at cycle 4 day 1 and at cycle 7 day 1. The samples were drawn from a first-in-human, open-label, multicenter phase I dose-escalation trial of ivuxolimab. Adults with locally advanced or metastatic melanoma, renal cell, hepatocellular, or head and neck squamous cell carcinoma were enrolled in the trial. Before TCR sequencing, CD4+ T cells and CD8+ T cells from peripheral blood were sorted into separate populations.

This clone has a handful of counts. Its antigen specificity is not known. Base qualities are missing; no much larger clone stands one base away. This receptor was taken from an adult with an advanced solid tumor such as melanoma, head and neck, liver or kidney cancer. Sequenced material: CD4+ or CD8+ T cells sorted from blood, taken in a trial of the OX40 agonist ivuxolimab. This sequence uses TRBV7-8 and TRBJ2-7, with TRBD1 identical over 11 junction bases. For the CDR3, the sequence is CASSLNARTGGFDEQYF. The DNA sequence is TGTGCCAGCAGCTTAAATGCTCGGACAGGGGGCTTCGACGAGCAGTACTTC.